This T cell receptor (beta chain) was recorded in a study of T cell repertoires in cytomegalovirus infection. Background on the study: Public TCR beta signatures marked donors with CMV infection and the matching HLA.

One entry per CDR3 protein, called by TCRdb with MiXCR from the reads. Of about 260,000 distinct CDR3 sequences listed, approximately 8.3% are singletons. In its sample, this clonotype was seen many times. Its antigen is unidentified. Study conclusions and caveats: Dominating the ex vivo response were HLA-C-restricted CMV-specific TCR beta clonotypes.

Germline CDR1 is SGHTA and CDR2 is FQGNSA. This CDR3 region has 13 residues. The V gene lost 5 bases and the J gene lost 5 bases, with 12 bases spanning the gap. The sequence derives from a human donor in good health (CMV status not recorded). Some clones in this sample may be carry-over from other donors' samples. The chain is built from TRBV7-2 and TRBJ2-5; perhaps TRBD2 as D (6 bases). The material sequenced was PBMCs. The CDR3 DNA reads TGTGCCAGCAGCCCACCCCGGGGGGAGACCCAGTACTTC. Amino acids: CASSPPRGETQYF.